The 6 T cell receptor beta chains listed next were all sequenced from one sample in a study of cytomegalovirus exposure and HLA in healthy donors. The PCR made use of 60 Vbeta and 13 Jbeta primers. Here immunoSEQ multiplex PCR was the method, and the copy in TCRdb shows in-frame clones only, minus some. The data show roughly 160,000 clones, with around 77% seen just once and roughly 3.7% held by the top ten. The sequencing input was PBMCs. The receptors shown here come from a young man in good health and CMV-seropositive.

This rearrangement joins TRBV27 to TRBJ2-7; the match to TRBD1 covers 8 bases. The junction had 3 bases not matched to a gene; V was cut back by 8 bases and J by 3 bases. The CDR3 extends over 12 amino acids. Germline values: CDR1 MNHEY, CDR2 SMNVEV (reference sequence). The CDR3 bases are TGTGCCAGCCGGACAGGGAGCTACGAGCAGTACTTC. It yields the protein CASRTGSYEQYF.

Only one count was recorded for this clone. The chain has TRBV5-6 and TRBJ2-1; 8 bases fit TRBD2. The CDR3 is 16 residues long. CDR1 and CDR2 (germline): SGHDT, YYEEEE. With V trimmed by 0 bases and J by 8 bases, 10 bases remained unmatched. The CDR3 nucleotides read TGTGCCAGCAGCTTGGTAGGGGCGGGGGGCTTCCATGAGCAGTTCTTC. This encodes CASSLVGAGGFHEQFF.

The J gene is TRBJ1-6, the V gene TRBV29-1; D unclear. CDR3 length: 13 amino acids. With 6 bases removed from V and 0 bases from J, the gap between germline ends came to 6 bases. Germline values: CDR1 SQVTM, CDR2 ANQGSEA. CDR3 sequence (DNA): TGCAGCGTCCTGAGCTCCTATAATTCACCCCTCCACTTT. Protein: CSVLSSYNSPLHF. The full variable domain, rest sourced from reference TRBV29-1 and TRBJ1-6, is SAVISQKPSRDICQRGTSLTIQCQVDSQVTMMFWYRQQPGQSLTLIATANQGSEATYESGFVIDKFPISRPNLTFSTLTVSNMSPEDSSIYLCSVLSSYNSPLHFGNGTRLTVT.

The CDR3 is CASSETSEADTQYF. The CDR3 DNA reads as TGTGCCAGCAGCGAGACTAGCGAAGCAGATACGCAGTATTTT. This chain links TRBV7-9 with TRBJ2-3, with TRBD2 identical over 8 bases. This CDR3 has 14 residues. Germline V gives CDR1 SEHNR, CDR2 FQNEAQ (reference sequence). V trimming: 5 bases; J trimming: 4 bases; junction bases outside the gene matches: 5.

V gene TRBV28 combines with J gene TRBJ1-5; no firm D call. The V gene lost 4 bases and the J gene lost 5 bases, with 3 bases spanning the gap. The CDR3 spans 11 residues. Germline CDR1 MDHEN, CDR2 SYDVKM. The DNA for the CDR3 is TGTGCCAGCAGTTCATATCAGCCCCAGCATTTT. Encoded protein: CASSSYQPQHF.

The rearrangement uses TRBV27 and TRBJ1-4; no reliable D call. Trimming removed 2 bases from V and 3 bases from J, with 10 bases in between. This CDR3 contains 15 residues. In germline, CDR1 is MNHEY, CDR2 SMNVEV (reference sequence). The CDR3 loop is CASSLGQDSNEKLFF. CDR3 bases: TGTGCCAGCAGTTTAGGCCAGGATTCTAATGAAAAACTGTTTTTT. The full variable domain, in which reference TRBV27 and TRBJ1-4 provide the parts outside the CDR3, is EAQVTQNPRYLITVTGKKLTVTCSQNMNHEYMSWYRQDPGLGLRQIYYSMNVEVTDKGDVPEGYKVSRKEKRNFPLILESPSPNQTSLYFCASSLGQDSNEKLFFGSGTQLSVL.